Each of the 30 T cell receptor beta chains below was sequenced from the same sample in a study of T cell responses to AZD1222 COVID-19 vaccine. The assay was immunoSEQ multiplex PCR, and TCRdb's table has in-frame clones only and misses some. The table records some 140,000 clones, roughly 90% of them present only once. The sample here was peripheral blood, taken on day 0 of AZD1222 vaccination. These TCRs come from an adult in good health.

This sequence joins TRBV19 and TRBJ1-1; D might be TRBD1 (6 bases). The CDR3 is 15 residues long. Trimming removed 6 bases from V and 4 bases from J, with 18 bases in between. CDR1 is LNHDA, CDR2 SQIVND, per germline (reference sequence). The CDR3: CASSLLSLQGTEAFF. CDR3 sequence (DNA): TGTGCCAGTAGCCTCTTGAGCCTACAGGGCACTGAAGCTTTCTTT. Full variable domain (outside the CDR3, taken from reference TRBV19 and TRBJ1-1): DGGITQSPKYLFRKEGQNVTLSCEQNLNHDAMYWYRQDPGQGLRLIYYSQIVNDFQKGDIAEGYSVSREKKESFPLTVTSAQKNPTAFYLCASSLLSLQGTEAFFGQGTRLTVV.

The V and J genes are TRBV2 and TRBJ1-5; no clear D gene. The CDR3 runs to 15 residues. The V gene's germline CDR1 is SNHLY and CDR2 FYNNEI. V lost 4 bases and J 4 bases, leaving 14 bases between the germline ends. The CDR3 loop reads CASSGDGVRNQPQHF. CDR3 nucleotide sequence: TGTGCCAGCAGTGGGGATGGGGTAAGGAATCAGCCCCAGCATTTT.

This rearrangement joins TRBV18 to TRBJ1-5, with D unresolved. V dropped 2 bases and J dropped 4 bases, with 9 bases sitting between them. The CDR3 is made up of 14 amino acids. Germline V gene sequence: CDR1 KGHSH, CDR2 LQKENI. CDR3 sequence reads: CASSPGGRNQPQHF. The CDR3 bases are TGTGCCAGCTCACCAGGTGGGAGAAATCAGCCCCAGCATTTT. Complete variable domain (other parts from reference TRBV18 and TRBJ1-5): NAGVMQNPRHLVRRRGQEARLRCSPMKGHSHVYWYRQLPEEGLKFMVYLQKENIIDESGMPKERFSAEFPKEGPSILRIQQVVRGDSAAYFCASSPGGRNQPQHFGDGTRLSIL.

The CDR3 loop is CASSLSGGRTYEQYF. CDR3 bases: TGTGCCAGCAGCTTGTCGGGGGGTAGAACCTACGAGCAGTACTTC. The genes are TRBV5-4 and TRBJ2-7; 7 nucleotides match TRBD2. The CDR3 is made up of 15 amino acids. Germline V lookup: CDR1 SGHNT, CDR2 YYREEE (reference sequence). Trimming removed 1 base from V and 2 bases from J; junction bases left unmatched: 6.

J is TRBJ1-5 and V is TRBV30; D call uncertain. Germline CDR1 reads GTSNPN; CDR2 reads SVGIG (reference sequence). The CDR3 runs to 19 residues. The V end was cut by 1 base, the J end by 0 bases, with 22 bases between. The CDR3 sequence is CAWSGRTLNNIGSNQPQHF. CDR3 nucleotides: TGTGCCTGGAGTGGGCGAACCCTAAACAACATAGGTAGCAATCAGCCCCAGCATTTT.

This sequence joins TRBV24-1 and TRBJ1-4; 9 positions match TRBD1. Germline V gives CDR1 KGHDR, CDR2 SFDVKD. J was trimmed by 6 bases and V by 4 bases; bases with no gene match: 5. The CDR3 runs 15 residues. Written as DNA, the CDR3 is TGTGCCACCAGTGAACCGGGACAGGGAGATGAAAAACTGTTTTTT. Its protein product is CATSEPGQGDEKLFF.

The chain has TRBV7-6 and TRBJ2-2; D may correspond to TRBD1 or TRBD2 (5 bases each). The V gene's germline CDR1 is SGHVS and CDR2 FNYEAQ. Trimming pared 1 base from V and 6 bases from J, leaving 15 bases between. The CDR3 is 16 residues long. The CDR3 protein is CASSLGGVYTPGELFF. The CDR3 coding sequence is TGTGCCAGCAGCTTAGGAGGGGTATACACGCCCGGGGAGCTGTTTTTT.

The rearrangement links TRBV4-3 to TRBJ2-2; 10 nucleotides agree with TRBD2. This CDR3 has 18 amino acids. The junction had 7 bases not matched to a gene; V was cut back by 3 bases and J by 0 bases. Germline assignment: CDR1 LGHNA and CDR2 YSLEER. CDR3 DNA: TGCGCCAGCAGCCAGTTACTAGCGGGGCCGACGAACACCGGGGAGCTGTTTTTT. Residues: CASSQLLAGPTNTGELFF.

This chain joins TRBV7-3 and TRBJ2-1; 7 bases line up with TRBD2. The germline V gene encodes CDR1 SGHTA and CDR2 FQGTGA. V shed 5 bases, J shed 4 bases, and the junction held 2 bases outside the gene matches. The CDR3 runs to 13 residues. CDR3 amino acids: CASSLGLYNEQFF. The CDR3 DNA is TGTGCCAGCAGCCTGGGACTATACAATGAGCAGTTCTTC.

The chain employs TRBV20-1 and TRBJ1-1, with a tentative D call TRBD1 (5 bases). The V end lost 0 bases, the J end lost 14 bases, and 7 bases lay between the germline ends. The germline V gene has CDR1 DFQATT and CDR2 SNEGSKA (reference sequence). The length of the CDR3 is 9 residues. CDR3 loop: CSARDWGFF. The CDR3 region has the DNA TGCAGTGCTAGAGATTGGGGCTTCTTT.

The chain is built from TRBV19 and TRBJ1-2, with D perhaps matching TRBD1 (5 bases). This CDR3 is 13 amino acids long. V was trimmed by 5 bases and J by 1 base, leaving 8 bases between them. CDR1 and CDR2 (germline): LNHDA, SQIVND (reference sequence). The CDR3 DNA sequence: TGTGCCAGTAGTCAAGGGGTTAACTATGGCTACACCTTC. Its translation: CASSQGVNYGYTF.

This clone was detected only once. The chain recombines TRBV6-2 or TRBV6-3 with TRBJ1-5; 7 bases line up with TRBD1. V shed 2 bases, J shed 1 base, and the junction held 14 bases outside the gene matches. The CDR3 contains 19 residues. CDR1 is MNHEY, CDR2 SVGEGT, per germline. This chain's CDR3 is CASSYLPTGIEVSNQPQHF. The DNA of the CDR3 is TGTGCCAGCAGTTACCTCCCGACAGGGATCGAGGTGAGCAATCAGCCCCAGCATTTT.

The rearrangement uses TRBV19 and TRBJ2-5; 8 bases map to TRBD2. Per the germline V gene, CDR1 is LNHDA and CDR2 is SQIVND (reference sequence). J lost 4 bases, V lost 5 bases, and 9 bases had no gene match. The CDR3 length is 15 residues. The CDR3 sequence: CASSVPGLGPETQYF. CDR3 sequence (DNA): TGTGCCAGTAGTGTACCGGGACTAGGCCCAGAGACCCAGTACTTC.

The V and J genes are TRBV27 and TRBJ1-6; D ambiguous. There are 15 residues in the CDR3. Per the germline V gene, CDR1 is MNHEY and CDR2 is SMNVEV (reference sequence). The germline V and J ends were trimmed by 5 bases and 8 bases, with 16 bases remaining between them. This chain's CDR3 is CASSPQSIRDSPLHF. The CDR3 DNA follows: TGTGCCAGCAGTCCCCAATCAATTAGGGATTCACCCCTCCACTTT.

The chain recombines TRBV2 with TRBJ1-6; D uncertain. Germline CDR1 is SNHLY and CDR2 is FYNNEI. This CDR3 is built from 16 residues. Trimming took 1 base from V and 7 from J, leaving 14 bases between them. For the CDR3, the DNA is TGTGCCAGCAGTGAAGTCTCCCCACTGGGGAATTCACCCCTCCACTTT. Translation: CASSEVSPLGNSPLHF.

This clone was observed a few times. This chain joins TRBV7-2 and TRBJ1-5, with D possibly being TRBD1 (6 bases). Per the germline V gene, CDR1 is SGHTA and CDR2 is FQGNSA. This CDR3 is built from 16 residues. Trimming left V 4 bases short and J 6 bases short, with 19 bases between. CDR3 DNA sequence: TGTGCCAGCAGCTCGGGAAGCAACAGGGTGAGTCAGCCCCAGCATTTT. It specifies CASSSGSNRVSQPQHF.

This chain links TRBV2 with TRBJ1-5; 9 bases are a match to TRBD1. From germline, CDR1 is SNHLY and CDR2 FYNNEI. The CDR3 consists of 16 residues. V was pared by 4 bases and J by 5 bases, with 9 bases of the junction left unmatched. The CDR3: CASSGRRQGGDQPQHF. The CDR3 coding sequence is TGTGCCAGCAGTGGGCGGCGACAGGGGGGGGATCAGCCCCAGCATTTT.

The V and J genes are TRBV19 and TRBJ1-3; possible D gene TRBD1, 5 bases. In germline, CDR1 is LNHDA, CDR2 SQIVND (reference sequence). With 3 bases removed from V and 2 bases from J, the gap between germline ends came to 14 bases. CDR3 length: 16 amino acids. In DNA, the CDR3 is TGTGCCAGTAGTATTCTTACGGGGACCCCTGGAAACACCATATATTTT. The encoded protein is CASSILTGTPGNTIYF.

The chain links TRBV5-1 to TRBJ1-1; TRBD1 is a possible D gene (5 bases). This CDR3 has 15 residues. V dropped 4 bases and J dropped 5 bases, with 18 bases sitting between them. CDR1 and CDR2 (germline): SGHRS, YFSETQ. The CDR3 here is CASSTQDPGGTEAFF. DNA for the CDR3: TGCGCCAGCAGCACACAGGACCCGGGGGGGACTGAAGCTTTCTTT.

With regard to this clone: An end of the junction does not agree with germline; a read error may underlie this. CDR3 in amino acids: CASSPDGNSYGQYF. DNA for the CDR3: TGTGCCAGCAGCCCCGACGGGAACTCCTACGGGCAGTACTTC. This chain links TRBV3-1 (or the pseudogene TRBV3-2) with TRBJ2-7, with D possibly TRBD2 on 5 matching bases. CDR1 is LGHDT and CDR2 is YNNKEL in the germline V gene (reference sequence). CDR3 length: 14 amino acids.

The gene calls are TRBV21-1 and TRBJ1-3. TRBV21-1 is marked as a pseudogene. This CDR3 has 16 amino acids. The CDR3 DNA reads TGTGCCAGCACCTCCCGGGGGGGGGCGAGGGGAAACACCATATATTTT. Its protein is CASTSRGGARGNTIYF.

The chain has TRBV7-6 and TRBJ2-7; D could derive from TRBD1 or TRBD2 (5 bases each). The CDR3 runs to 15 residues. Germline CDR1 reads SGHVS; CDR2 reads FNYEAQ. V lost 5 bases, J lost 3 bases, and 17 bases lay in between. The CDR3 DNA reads TGTGCCAGCAGCCAGGGCGGGCTTGGGGGCTACGAGCAGTACTTC. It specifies CASSQGGLGGYEQYF.

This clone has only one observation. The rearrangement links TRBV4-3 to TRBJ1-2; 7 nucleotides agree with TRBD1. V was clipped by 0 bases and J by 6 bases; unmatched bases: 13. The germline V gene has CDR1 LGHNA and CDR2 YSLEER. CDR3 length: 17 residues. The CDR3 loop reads CASSQELGQALIDGYTF. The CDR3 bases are TGCGCCAGCAGCCAAGAATTAGGACAGGCGTTAATTGATGGCTACACCTTC.

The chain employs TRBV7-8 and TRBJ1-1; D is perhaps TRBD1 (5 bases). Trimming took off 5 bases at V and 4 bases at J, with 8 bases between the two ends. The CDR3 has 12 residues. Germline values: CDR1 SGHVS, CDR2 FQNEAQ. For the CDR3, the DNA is TGTGCCAGCAGCCGGGGGTTCACTGAAGCTTTCTTT. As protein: CASSRGFTEAFF.

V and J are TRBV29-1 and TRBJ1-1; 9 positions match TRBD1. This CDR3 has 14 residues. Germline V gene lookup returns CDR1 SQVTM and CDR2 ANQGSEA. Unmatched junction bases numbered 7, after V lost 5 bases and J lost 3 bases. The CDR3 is CSVKQGAGDTEAFF. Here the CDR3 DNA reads TGCAGCGTTAAACAGGGGGCTGGGGACACTGAAGCTTTCTTT.

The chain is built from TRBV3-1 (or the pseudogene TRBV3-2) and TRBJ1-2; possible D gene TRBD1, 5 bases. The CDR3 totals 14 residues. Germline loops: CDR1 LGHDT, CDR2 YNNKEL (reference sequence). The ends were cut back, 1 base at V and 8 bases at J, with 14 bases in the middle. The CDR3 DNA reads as TGTGCCAGCAGCCAAGGCCAGGGATCGAAGGGCTACACCTTC. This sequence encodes CASSQGQGSKGYTF.

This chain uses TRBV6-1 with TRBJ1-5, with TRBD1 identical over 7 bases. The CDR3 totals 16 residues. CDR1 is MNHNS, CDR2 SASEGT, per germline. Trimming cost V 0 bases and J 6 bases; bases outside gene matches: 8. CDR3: CASSEARKDRSQPQHF. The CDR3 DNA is TGTGCCAGCAGTGAAGCGCGAAAGGACAGGTCTCAGCCCCAGCATTTT.

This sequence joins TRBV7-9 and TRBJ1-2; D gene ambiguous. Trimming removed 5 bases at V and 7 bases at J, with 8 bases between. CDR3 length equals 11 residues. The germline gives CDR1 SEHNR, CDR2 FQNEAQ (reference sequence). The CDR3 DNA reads TGTGCCAGCAGCCAAGCGAGTGGCTACACCTTC. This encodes CASSQASGYTF.

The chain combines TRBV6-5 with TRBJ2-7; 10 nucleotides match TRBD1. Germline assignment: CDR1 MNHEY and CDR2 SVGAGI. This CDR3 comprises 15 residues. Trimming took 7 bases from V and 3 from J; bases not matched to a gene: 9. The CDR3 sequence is CASNRQGALLYEQYF. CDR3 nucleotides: TGTGCCAGCAACCGACAGGGGGCGCTTCTCTACGAGCAGTACTTC.

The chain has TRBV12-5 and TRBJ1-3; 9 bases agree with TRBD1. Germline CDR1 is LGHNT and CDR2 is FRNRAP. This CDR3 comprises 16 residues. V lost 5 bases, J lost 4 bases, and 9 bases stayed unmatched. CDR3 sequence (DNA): TGTGCTAGTGGTCCCCCCGGGACAGGGATGGGAAACACCATATATTTT. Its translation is CASGPPGTGMGNTIYF.